The 3 T cell receptor beta chains given below trace back to one sample, sequenced in a study of human T cells and chemical hapten exposure. Time point in this sample: patch test 2, 6 weeks after DPC sensitization. Sample treatment: therapeutic diphenylcyclopropenone sensitization with weekly scalp DPC. TCRdb itself ran the RACE reads through MiXCR, one entry per CDR3 protein. The data hold approximately 95,000 distinct CDR3 sequences, with about an eighth observed a single time. The source was whole blood, collected in connection with sensitization to the hapten diphenylcyclopropenone (DPC). All receptors come from a woman aged 40 to 50 with alopecia areata. Some clones in this sample may be carry-over from other donors' samples.

This clonotype was counted ten times or more. J is TRBJ2-6 and V is TRBV2, with D perhaps TRBD1 (6 bases). V dropped 8 bases and J dropped 4 bases, with 15 bases sitting between them. CDR1 and CDR2 (germline): SNHLY, FYNNEI. This CDR3 comprises 15 residues. The CDR3 protein is CASAGASSGANVLTF. As DNA, the CDR3 is TGTGCCAGCGCAGGGGCTAGCTCCGGGGCCAACGTCCTGACTTTC.

In this sample, this clonotype turned up many times. The rearrangement uses TRBV24-1 and TRBJ2-1; the match to TRBD2 covers 8 bases. The CDR3 consists of 13 residues. The junction had 4 bases not matched to a gene; V was cut back by 10 bases and J by 3 bases. Germline values: CDR1 KGHDR, CDR2 SFDVKD. CDR3 nucleotide sequence: TGTGCCACTGCCGGGACTAGCTACAATGAGCAGTTCTTC. This gives the protein CATAGTSYNEQFF.

Ten or more counts support this clonotype. The genes are TRBV20-1 and TRBJ2-3; D possibly uses TRBD1 or TRBD2 (5 bases each). The CDR3 has 14 residues. Germline V lookup: CDR1 DFQATT, CDR2 SNEGSKA (reference sequence). Between the trimmed V and J ends, which lost 5 bases and 4 bases, there was a span of 16 bases. Here the CDR3 reads CSAGDPMLPDTQYF. CDR3 nucleotide sequence: TGCAGTGCTGGGGACCCGATGCTCCCAGATACGCAGTATTTT.